This T cell receptor (beta chain) was sequenced for a study of T cell responses to AZD1222 COVID-19 vaccine. In this sample, this clone turned up a few times. Clones were read by immunoSEQ multiplex PCR, and TCRdb kept only the in-frame ones, dropping some. This table holds roughly 180,000 clones, 90% found once. Trimming at V came to 4 bases and at J to 0 bases, leaving 5 bases not matched to a gene. This CDR3 has 15 residues. The germline gives CDR1 SGHNT, CDR2 YYREEE (reference sequence). This chain links TRBV5-4 with TRBJ2-7; 9 nucleotides agree with TRBD2. The sequenced sample was peripheral blood, obtained on day 0 of AZD1222 vaccination. This TCR derives from an adult in good health. This CDR3 reads CASSPTSGGSYEQYF. DNA of the CDR3: TGTGCCAGCAGCCCGACTAGCGGTGGCTCCTACGAGCAGTACTTC.